What follows is one TCR beta chain and its context. Its antigen is currently unknown. This sample was included in a study of T cell responses to AZD1222 COVID-19 vaccine. Looking at the study overall: Second-dose recipients at about 4 or about 12 weeks were treated as one pooled group. General study findings and limits: Clonal diversity was possibly underestimated; the donors were predominantly white British and more often female. Baseline testing showed seropositivity in only six AZD1222 recipients. Dominant CD4 TCR responses targeted spike regions 160-218 and 743-854.

TCRdb keeps only in-frame clones here, not all; method: immunoSEQ multiplex PCR. The table has approximately 120,000 clones, around 89% seen once. V was trimmed by 6 bases and J by 5 bases, leaving 19 bases between them. Germline V gene lookup returns CDR1 LNHDA and CDR2 SQIVND (reference sequence). The CDR3 has 15 amino acids. The V gene is TRBV19, the J gene TRBJ1-1, with D unclear. The clonotype originates from an adult in good health. The sample here was peripheral blood, taken on day 0 of AZD1222 vaccination. The CDR3 reads CASSPGSVQWTEAFF. DNA for the CDR3: TGTGCCAGTAGCCCCGGGTCCGTGCAATGGACTGAAGCTTTCTTT. Full variable domain (outside the CDR3, taken from reference TRBV19 and TRBJ1-1): DGGITQSPKYLFRKEGQNVTLSCEQNLNHDAMYWYRQDPGQGLRLIYYSQIVNDFQKGDIAEGYSVSREKKESFPLTVTSAQKNPTAFYLCASSPGSVQWTEAFFGQGTRLTVV.